This T cell receptor beta chain appears in the sequencing data of a study of somatic mutations in cytotoxic T cells in rheumatoid arthritis. Across the whole study: Certain V beta antibody-stained T-cell populations, V beta1+ cells sequenced for TCRB among them, were flow-sorted to nearly 100% purity.

The table came from immunoSEQ multiplex PCR; TCRdb's copy has only in-frame clones and leaves some out. The profile covers around 24,000 clones, with roughly 87% appearing a single time and around 5% taken by the ten largest. Concerning this clone itself: Antigen unknown.

Between the trimmed V and J ends, which lost 3 bases and 4 bases, there was a span of 15 bases. This CDR3 has 15 amino acids. Study-wide points: The study found no significant difference in CD8+ T-cell clonality between rheumatoid arthritis patients and age-matched healthy controls. Patients with rheumatoid arthritis, but not healthy controls, had CD8+ clonality that increased with age.

Flow cytometry was used to check the purity of CD4+ and CD8+ cells, which had been isolated by positive magnetic bead selection. This chain joins TRBV23-1 and TRBJ1-2; D call uncertain. TRBV23-1 is treated as an ORF (open reading frame) with a function not yet certain. The TCR comes from a man between 50 and 59 years old in good health. Sequenced sample: CD8+ T cells sorted from blood. This CDR3 is CASSQGYRVLYGYTF. For the CDR3, the DNA is TGCGCCAGCAGTCAGGGGTACCGCGTGCTCTATGGCTACACCTTC.